Listed below are T cell receptor beta chains from one sample, sequenced in a study of cytomegalovirus exposure and HLA in healthy donors. Libraries were prepared by immunoSEQ multiplex PCR; TCRdb keeps only in-frame clonotypes and omits some of them. Of 150,000 to 200,000 clones listed, about three quarters are singletons. Sample: PBMCs. The receptors stem from a female donor in good health and CMV-seronegative. The CDR3 runs from the conserved cysteine through the conserved F or W. Fields, in order: J gene, V gene, D gene, clone size, CDR3 protein, CDR3 DNA. A D gene is named only where the DNA matches it firmly. Size is stated for part of the rows, as once, few or many counts, or as a class when the clone is expanded.

TRBJ2-5	TRBV7-9	NA	NA	CASSRSEETQYF	TGTGCCAGCAGCCGGTCCGAGGAGACCCAGTACTTC
TRBJ2-3	TRBV9	TRBD2	NA	CASSVATSGDTQYF	TGTGCCAGCAGCGTAGCGACTAGCGGCGATACGCAGTATTTT
TRBJ2-1	TRBV6-4	TRBD1	many	CASSLAGGNNEQFF	TGTGCCAGCAGTCTCGCAGGGGGTAACAATGAGCAGTTCTTC
TRBJ2-7	TRBV10-1	TRBD1	NA	CASPAQGAIYEQYF	TGCGCCAGCCCCGCCCAGGGGGCGATCTACGAGCAGTACTTC
TRBJ1-1	TRBV7-7	NA	once	CASSSGSNTEAFF	TGTGCCAGCAGTTCCGGTTCTAACACTGAAGCTTTCTTT
TRBJ1-2	TRBV28	NA	NA	CASSFGGVGGYTF	TGTGCCAGCAGTTTCGGAGGGGTAGGTGGCTACACCTTC
TRBJ2-2	TRBV19	NA	NA	CASSILGGTGELFF	TGTGCCAGTAGTATTTTAGGGGGCACCGGGGAGCTGTTTTTT
TRBJ1-5	TRBV19	NA	once	CASSNRAGGNQPQHF	TGTGCCAGTAGTAACAGGGCGGGCGGCAATCAGCCCCAGCATTTT
TRBJ1-2	TRBV6-1	NA	NA	CASSEARGEGYGYTF	TGTGCCAGCAGTGAAGCGAGGGGGGAGGGATATGGCTACACCTTC
TRBJ2-1	TRBV7-3	TRBD2	NA	CASSLGGGSGRTNEQFF	TGTGCCAGCAGCTTAGGAGGGGGTAGCGGGAGAACCAATGAGCAGTTCTTC
TRBJ1-2	TRBV29-1	TRBD1	once	CSATGTGPSNYGYTF	TGCAGCGCTACCGGGACAGGGCCCTCTAACTATGGCTACACCTTC
TRBJ1-1	TRBV5-4	NA	NA	CASSFAGRGTEAFF	TGTGCCAGCAGCTTCGCGGGGAGAGGAACTGAAGCTTTCTTT
TRBJ2-7	TRBV10-3	NA	NA	CAISGSDTSYEQYF	TGTGCCATCAGTGGTAGCGACACCTCCTACGAGCAGTACTTC
TRBJ2-1	TRBV5-1	NA	NA	CASSLDGGGGYNEQFF	TGCGCCAGCAGCTTGGACGGGGGTGGTGGGTACAATGAGCAGTTCTTC
TRBJ2-3	TRBV4-2	NA	NA	CASSQDMVEGTDTQYF	TGTGCCAGCAGCCAAGATATGGTAGAGGGCACAGATACGCAGTATTTT
TRBJ1-1	TRBV11-2	NA	NA	CASSLDRDTEAFF	TGTGCCAGCAGCTTAGATCGCGACACTGAAGCTTTCTTT
TRBJ2-7	TRBV21-1	NA	NA	CASSRDRGLYEQYF	TGTGCCAGCAGCCGGGACAGGGGGCTGTACGAGCAGTACTTC
TRBJ2-1	TRBV7-7	NA	NA	CASSLSSSQANEQFF	TGTGCTAGCAGCCTCTCTAGCTCCCAAGCGAATGAGCAGTTCTTC
TRBJ2-7	TRBV14	TRBD1	NA	CASSPGQGAFYEQYF	TGTGCCAGCAGCCCGGGACAGGGGGCATTCTACGAGCAGTACTTC
TRBJ1-2	TRBV30	NA	NA	CAWSVNWDTYGYTF	TGTGCCTGGAGTGTCAACTGGGACACTTACGGCTACACCTTC
TRBJ1-1	TRBV5-1	TRBD1	NA	CASSLEGAGTEAFF	TGCGCCAGCAGCTTGGAGGGGGCAGGAACTGAAGCTTTCTTT
TRBJ2-1	TRBV5-6	TRBD1	NA	CASINTGTGVRFYNEQFF	TGTGCCAGCATCAATACCGGGACAGGGGTTCGCTTCTACAATGAGCAGTTCTTC
TRBJ1-2	TRBV6-1	NA	many	CASTVVDYGYTF	TGTGCCAGCACCGTGGTAGACTATGGCTACACCTTC
TRBJ1-3	TRBV6-5	TRBD1	few	CASSFDRGQENTIYF	TGTGCCAGCAGTTTCGACAGGGGGCAAGAAAACACCATATATTTT
TRBJ2-1	TRBV19	NA	NA	CASSMKGRREQFF	TGTGCCAGTAGTATGAAGGGGCGCCGGGAGCAGTTCTTC
TRBJ2-7	TRBV28	TRBD2	few	CASSFTLAGAYEQYF	TGTGCCAGCAGTTTTACACTAGCGGGGGCGTACGAGCAGTACTTC
TRBJ2-1	TRBV10-1	NA	NA	CASSEGILGQGYEQFF	TGCGCCAGCAGTGAGGGTATACTCGGCCAGGGCTATGAGCAGTTCTTC
TRBJ1-1	TRBV9	TRBD1	once	CASSPPPGTDTEAFF	TGTGCCAGCAGCCCACCCCCCGGGACAGACACTGAAGCTTTCTTT